Presented here are 19 T cell receptor beta chains from one specimen sequenced in a study of beta chain features in type 1 diabetes. Study observations and caveats: For Type 1 diabetes patients, all four CD4+ subsets carried TCRB CDR3s that were moderately but significantly shorter.

No antigen has been assigned to these receptors. Of the isolated RNA, all was reverse transcribed, and so the sequenced material was expressed TCRB transcripts. Only in-frame clones appear in the TCRdb table, and some are missing; sequencing was by immunoSEQ multiplex PCR. Among hundreds of thousands of clones listed, roughly an eighth were seen once. Sequences were obtained from naive CD4+ T cells from blood. Receptors were obtained from a man between 18 and 35 years old with type 1 diabetes.

To note about this clone: At the DNA level, this CDR3 is encoded by other sequences in the same sample as well. The chain has TRBV29-1 and TRBJ2-2, with TRBD2 as a possible D gene (5 bases). The V gene's germline CDR1 is SQVTM and CDR2 ANQGSEA. V was pared by 6 bases and J by 5 bases, with 7 bases between. The CDR3 runs 11 residues. CDR3 amino acids: CSVGVTGELFF. CDR3 in DNA: TGCAGCGTGGGAGTAACCGGGGAGCTGTTTTTT.

This clone has more than one count but fewer than ten. This chain uses TRBV6-5 with TRBJ2-7; no clear D gene. The CDR3 has 15 residues. Germline CDR1 reads MNHEY; CDR2 reads SVGAGI. V was clipped by 4 bases and J by 2 bases, with 15 bases between them. CDR3 coding DNA: TGTGCCAGCAGTTCCCCACACGATACCGCCTACGAGCAGTACTTC. This codes for CASSSPHDTAYEQYF.

A few counts support this clone. The chain carries TRBV30 and TRBJ1-6, with 7 bases matching TRBD1. Germline values: CDR1 GTSNPN, CDR2 SVGIG (reference sequence). The trim removed 5 bases at V and 0 bases at J, leaving 4 bases unmatched. The CDR3 totals 15 residues. The chain's CDR3 is CAWGGDSSYNSPLHF. CDR3 in DNA: TGTGCCTGGGGAGGGGACAGCTCCTATAATTCACCCCTCCACTTT. Variable domain in full (rest from reference TRBV30 and TRBJ1-6): SQTIHQWPATLVQPVGSPLSLECTVEGTSNPNLYWYRQAAGRGLQLLFYSVGIGQISSEVPQNLSASRPQDRQFILSSKKLLLSDSGFYLCAWGGDSSYNSPLHFGNGTRLTVT.

This clone was recorded a few times. The chain uses TRBV30 and TRBJ2-2; no clear D gene. The CDR3 sequence is 13 residues long. Germline lookup yields CDR1 GTSNPN and CDR2 SVGIG (reference sequence). V shed 2 bases and J shed 7 bases, with 11 bases lying between them. The CDR3 spells CAWSLGSGGELFF. CDR3 bases: TGTGCCTGGAGTTTGGGGTCGGGCGGGGAGCTGTTTTTT.

The chain uses TRBV2 and TRBJ1-2, with D hard to call. CDR3 size: 11 residues. The germline V gene has CDR1 SNHLY and CDR2 FYNNEI. V was pared by 2 bases and J by 13 bases, with 11 bases between. The CDR3 spells CASSETTTLTF. For the CDR3, the DNA is TGTGCCAGCAGTGAAACCACGACACTCACCTTC.

The chain joins TRBV18 to TRBJ2-6, with a possible D match to TRBD2 (5 bases). V lost 3 bases, J lost 2 bases, and 8 bases lay in between. The CDR3 has 15 residues. Per germline, CDR1 KGHSH and CDR2 LQKENI. The DNA of the CDR3 is TGTGCCAGCTCACCTGCACTAGCTGGGGCCAACGTCCTGACTTTC. Translating gives CASSPALAGANVLTF.

The chain couples TRBV10-3 to TRBJ1-3; the D is unclear. Looked up from germline, CDR1 is ENHRY and CDR2 is SYGVKD. CDR3 length: 15 residues. V was cut by 3 bases and J by 0 bases, with 9 bases left in between. DNA of the CDR3: TGTGCCATCAGTGACATGGCCAGCTCTGGAAACACCATATATTTT. Encoded protein: CAISDMASSGNTIYF.

The sample holds a few counts of this clone. V and J are TRBV30 and TRBJ1-1, with unresolved D. Germline V gene sequence: CDR1 GTSNPN, CDR2 SVGIG (reference sequence). V was trimmed by 2 bases and J by 3 bases, leaving 7 bases between them. The CDR3 loop spans 12 amino acids. The CDR3: CAWSPRYTEAFF. For the CDR3, the DNA is TGTGCCTGGAGTCCGCGGTACACTGAAGCTTTCTTT.

This chain uses TRBV14 with TRBJ1-1; D is uncertain. The V end was cut by 0 bases, the J end by 6 bases, with 5 bases between. There are 12 residues in the CDR3. The V gene's germline CDR1 is SGHDN and CDR2 FVKESK. Here the CDR3 reads CASSQDGPEAFF. CDR3 sequence (DNA): TGTGCCAGCAGCCAAGATGGACCTGAAGCTTTCTTT.

The chain combines TRBV4-2 with TRBJ2-1; 11 bases line up with TRBD1. CDR3 length equals 15 residues. J was trimmed by 9 bases and V by 3 bases; bases with no gene match: 7. The germline gives CDR1 LGHNA, CDR2 YNFKEQ. This chain's CDR3 is CASSHAGQGAGEQFF. The CDR3 DNA reads TGTGCCAGCAGCCACGCTGGACAGGGGGCGGGTGAGCAGTTCTTC.

This chain uses TRBV10-3 with TRBJ2-1; 10 bases map to TRBD2. The V gene's germline CDR1 is ENHRY and CDR2 SYGVKD. V was pared by 5 bases and J by 5 bases, with 9 bases of the junction left unmatched. CDR3 length: 16 amino acids. CDR3 in DNA: TGTGCCATCAGTACACACAGCGGGGGGGCCAACAATGAGCAGTTCTTC. Protein: CAISTHSGGANNEQFF.

The V call is TRBV7-2, the J call TRBJ2-2; a weak D match, TRBD1 (5 bases). With 1 base removed from V and 8 bases from J, the gap between germline ends came to 11 bases. The germline V gene has CDR1 SGHTA and CDR2 FQGNSA. The CDR3 spans 14 residues. The CDR3 protein is CASSLVRAKGELFF. The CDR3 DNA reads TGTGCCAGCAGCTTAGTCAGGGCGAAGGGGGAGCTGTTTTTT.

This clone turned up a few times. This chain links TRBV5-1 with TRBJ2-4; 12 bases match TRBD1. The J segment lost 2 bases and the V segment lost 3 bases, leaving 3 bases of the junction unmatched. This CDR3 has 16 residues. Looked up from germline, CDR1 is SGHRS and CDR2 is YFSETQ. CDR3 nucleotide sequence: TGCGCCAGCAGCTCGGGACAGGGGGCATCCAAAAACATTCAGTACTTC. This codes for CASSSGQGASKNIQYF.

The chain links TRBV2 to TRBJ2-2; 9 bases map to TRBD1. V gave up 10 bases and J gave up 5 bases; unmatched junction bases: 8. The CDR3 is 14 amino acids. In germline, CDR1 is SNHLY, CDR2 FYNNEI. CDR3 in amino acids: CATRDRVTTGELFF. CDR3 nucleotide sequence: TGTGCCACCAGGGACAGGGTTACAACCGGGGAGCTGTTTTTT.

CDR3 amino acids: CASSQTGGDGYTF. In nucleotides, the CDR3 is TGTGCCAGCAGTCAAACAGGGGGAGATGGCTACACCTTC. The rearrangement links TRBV2 to TRBJ1-2; 8 positions match TRBD1. The CDR3 spans 13 residues. V shed 5 bases and J 6 bases; nucleotides not matched to a gene: 5. Per germline, CDR1 SNHLY and CDR2 FYNNEI. Full variable domain (missing parts from reference TRBV2 and TRBJ1-2): EPEVTQTPSHQVTQMGQEVILRCVPISNHLYFYWYRQILGQKVEFLVSFYNNEISEKSEIFDDQFSVERPDGSNFTLKIRSTKLEDSAMYFCASSQTGGDGYTFGSGTRLTVV.

The gene calls are TRBV27 and TRBJ2-2; maybe TRBD1 (5 bases). The CDR3 loop spans 16 amino acids. Germline CDR1 and CDR2: MNHEY and SMNVEV (reference sequence). With 5 bases removed from V and 4 bases from J, the gap between germline ends came to 17 bases. The CDR3 loop is CASSHTDTLFTGELFF. As DNA, the CDR3 is TGTGCCAGCAGTCACACGGACACGCTGTTCACCGGGGAGCTGTTTTTT.

Notes on this clone: The junction differs from germline at one of its ends, possibly a read error. The rearrangement joins TRBV29-1 to TRBJ1-2; 8 bases agree with TRBD1. The CDR3 runs to 11 residues. Germline V gene lookup returns CDR1 SQVTM and CDR2 ANQGSEA. This CDR3 reads CSVEGQGSYTF. CDR3 DNA: TGCAGCGTGGAAGGACAGGGCTCCTACACCTTC.

This clone was seen a few times. The V gene is TRBV25-1, the J gene TRBJ2-3; D call uncertain. The V gene lost 4 bases and the J gene lost 0 bases, with 17 bases spanning the gap. The CDR3 covers 17 residues. Per germline, CDR1 MGHDK and CDR2 SYGVNS. Written as DNA, the CDR3 is TGTGCCAGCAGTGGGGGTCCAGAAATCCCTAGCACAGATACGCAGTATTTT. This sequence encodes CASSGGPEIPSTDTQYF. Supplemented by reference TRBV25-1 and TRBJ2-3, the full variable domain reads EADIYQTPRYLVIGTGKKITLECSQTMGHDKMYWYQQDPGMELHLIHYSYGVNSTEKGDLSSESTVSRIRTEHFPLTLESARPSHTSQYLCASSGGPEIPSTDTQYFGPGTRLTVL.

In this sample, this clone turned up a few times. J is TRBJ1-3 and V is TRBV30; TRBD1 matches at 7 bases. Losses at the gene ends were 2 bases for V and 2 bases for J; bases not matched to a gene: 6. The length of the CDR3 is 15 residues. Looked up from germline, CDR1 is GTSNPN and CDR2 is SVGIG (reference sequence). CDR3 sequence (DNA): TGTGCCTGGAGTAGGGGACAGCCCGCTGGAAACACCATATATTTT. Its protein product is CAWSRGQPAGNTIYF. Full variable domain (outside the CDR3, taken from reference TRBV30 and TRBJ1-3): SQTIHQWPATLVQPVGSPLSLECTVEGTSNPNLYWYRQAAGRGLQLLFYSVGIGQISSEVPQNLSASRPQDRQFILSSKKLLLSDSGFYLCAWSRGQPAGNTIYFGEGSWLTVV.